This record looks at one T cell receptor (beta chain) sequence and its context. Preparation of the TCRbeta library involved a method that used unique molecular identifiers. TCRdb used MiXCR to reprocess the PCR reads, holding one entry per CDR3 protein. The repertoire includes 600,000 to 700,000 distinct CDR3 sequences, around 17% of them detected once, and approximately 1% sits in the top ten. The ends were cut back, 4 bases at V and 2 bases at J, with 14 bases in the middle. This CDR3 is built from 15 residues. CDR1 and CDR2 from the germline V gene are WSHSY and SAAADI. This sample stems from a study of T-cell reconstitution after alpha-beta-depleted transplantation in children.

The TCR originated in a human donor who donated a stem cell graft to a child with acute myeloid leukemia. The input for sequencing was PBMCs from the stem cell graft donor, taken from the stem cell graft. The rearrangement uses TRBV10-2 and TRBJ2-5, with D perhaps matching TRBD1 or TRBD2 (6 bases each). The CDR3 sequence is CASSGRQAGQETQYF. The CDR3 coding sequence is TGCGCCAGCAGTGGGAGACAGGCGGGGCAAGAGACCCAGTACTTC.